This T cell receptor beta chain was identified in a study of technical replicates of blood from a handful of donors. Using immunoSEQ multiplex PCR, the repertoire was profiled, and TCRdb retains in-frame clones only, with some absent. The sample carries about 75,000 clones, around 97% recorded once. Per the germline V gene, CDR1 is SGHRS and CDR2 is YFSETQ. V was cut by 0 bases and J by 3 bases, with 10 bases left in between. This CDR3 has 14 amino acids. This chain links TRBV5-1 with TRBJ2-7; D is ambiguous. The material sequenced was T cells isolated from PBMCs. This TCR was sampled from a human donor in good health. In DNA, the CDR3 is TGCGCCAGCAGCTTGGCGCGTGCGGACTACGAGCAGTACTTC. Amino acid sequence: CASSLARADYEQYF.